These 8 T cell receptor beta chains came from one sample sequenced in a study of T cell repertoires in cytomegalovirus infection. Using its own MiXCR run on the reads, TCRdb lists one record per CDR3 protein. The data contain about 120,000 distinct CDR3 sequences, around 10% of them seen just once; the ten biggest clones take up around a third. These receptors lack a known antigen. The sample taken for sequencing was PBMCs, sequenced either directly or after in vitro stimulation (not recorded which). The source is a human donor in good health (CMV status not recorded). Some clones in this sample may be carry-over from other donors' samples.

The J gene is TRBJ1-1, the V gene TRBV6-2 or TRBV6-3, with no clear D. V lost 6 bases and J lost 7, with 21 bases in between. The CDR3 totals 15 residues. CDR1 is MNHEY and CDR2 is SVGEGT in the germline V gene. The CDR3 spells CASRPGDANKLEAFF. The CDR3 nucleotides read TGTGCCAGCAGGCCCGGCGATGCAAATAAACTTGAAGCTTTCTTT.

V and J are TRBV7-9 and TRBJ2-3; 7 nucleotides line up with TRBD2. The V gene end was trimmed by 5 bases and the J gene end by 1 base; junction bases not matched to a gene: 12. The CDR3 runs to 17 residues. Germline CDR1 SEHNR, CDR2 FQNEAQ (reference sequence). CDR3 sequence reads: CASSPGLGRERTDTQYF. CDR3 coding DNA: TGTGCCAGCAGCCCCGGACTAGGGAGGGAACGCACAGATACGCAGTATTTT.

The CDR3 loop reads CASSPPGTGGDSGNTIYF. For the CDR3, the DNA is TGTGCCAGCTCACCCCCCGGGACAGGGGGCGATTCTGGAAACACCATATATTTT. The chain recombines TRBV18 with TRBJ1-3; the match to TRBD1 covers 12 bases. Germline assignment: CDR1 KGHSH and CDR2 LQKENI. The V gene end was trimmed by 3 bases and the J gene end by 1 base; junction bases not matched to a gene: 7. The CDR3 extends over 18 amino acids.

This rearrangement joins TRBV30 to TRBJ1-4, with a weak D call TRBD1 (5 bases). CDR3 length equals 14 residues. V gave up 1 base and J gave up 3 bases, with 9 bases separating them. The germline CDR1 and CDR2 sequences are GTSNPN and SVGIG (reference sequence). CDR3 in amino acids: CAWSGQRSNEKLFF. The CDR3 DNA follows: TGTGCCTGGAGTGGACAGAGGTCTAATGAAAAACTGTTTTTT.

This clonotype has more than one count but fewer than ten. V usage is TRBV2 and J usage is TRBJ2-7, with D possibly being TRBD1 (6 bases). The germline V gene encodes CDR1 SNHLY and CDR2 FYNNEI. V lost 6 bases to trimming and J lost 0 bases, with 9 bases between them. This CDR3 is 13 amino acids long. This CDR3 is CASRTGSSYEQYV. CDR3 bases: TGTGCCAGCAGGACAGGTTCCTCCTACGAGCAGTACGTC.

The V gene is TRBV20-1, the J gene TRBJ1-2; TRBD1 is a possible D gene (6 bases). The length of the CDR3 is 12 residues. V gave up 2 bases and J gave up 4 bases, with 8 bases separating them. The germline CDR1 and CDR2 sequences are DFQATT and SNEGSKA (reference sequence). This chain's CDR3 is CSARQGSYGYTF. CDR3 DNA sequence: TGCAGTGCTAGACAGGGGTCCTATGGCTACACCTTC.

This clonotype was detected many times. The chain has TRBV7-9 and TRBJ2-5, with 12 bases that match TRBD2. J was trimmed by 5 bases and V by 4 bases; bases with no gene match: 11. Germline CDR1 and CDR2: SEHNR and FQNEAQ (reference sequence). The CDR3 contains 17 residues. The CDR3 here is CASSSWMTSGRGETQYF. The CDR3 DNA is TGTGCCAGCAGCTCGTGGATGACTAGCGGGAGAGGCGAGACCCAGTACTTC.

This clonotype was seen a few times. The chain links TRBV30 to TRBJ2-2; 8 positions match TRBD2. The CDR3 contains 14 residues. Germline V gene sequence: CDR1 GTSNPN, CDR2 SVGIG (reference sequence). With 6 bases clipped from V and 5 bases from J, the junction kept 8 bases outside the gene matches. CDR3 DNA: TGTGCCTGCAAAGCGGGAGCGTTGACCGGGGAGCTGTTTTTT. It codes for CACKAGALTGELFF. Drawing the rest from reference TRBV30 and TRBJ2-2, the complete variable domain is SQTIHQWPATLVQPVGSPLSLECTVEGTSNPNLYWYRQAAGRGLQLLFYSVGIGQISSEVPQNLSASRPQDRQFILSSKKLLLSDSGFYLCACKAGALTGELFFGEGSRLTVL.